This T cell receptor (beta chain) was observed in a study of blood T cell repertoires in COVID-19. Looking at the study overall: Whether acute or convalescent, the COVID-19 samples came from the United States, Italy and Spain. Sources were T cells, B-cell-depleted T cells, or PBMCs; the material itself was cDNA or gDNA.

In the original analysis: Amplification of reference gene primers was used by the study to estimate nucleated cell counts. Profiling relied on immunoSEQ multiplex PCR, and the TCRdb table lists in-frame clones only, not all of them. The V and J calls and the clone size are those of that table, but D and trimming were determined from the DNA. The sample lists about 180,000 clones, approximately 83% occurring once. CDR1 is SGHRS and CDR2 is YFSETQ in the germline V gene. Trimming stripped 0 bases from V and 7 bases from J, with 8 bases between. This CDR3 comprises 12 residues. This clonotype was obtained from a man aged 45-65 years with active or convalescent COVID-19. The specimen sequenced was peripheral blood. The genes are TRBV5-1 and TRBJ2-7; tentative D call: TRBD2 (5 bases). The CDR3 bases are TGCGCCAGCAGCTTGGATCGGGGAGAGCAGTACTTC. Protein sequence: CASSLDRGEQYF.